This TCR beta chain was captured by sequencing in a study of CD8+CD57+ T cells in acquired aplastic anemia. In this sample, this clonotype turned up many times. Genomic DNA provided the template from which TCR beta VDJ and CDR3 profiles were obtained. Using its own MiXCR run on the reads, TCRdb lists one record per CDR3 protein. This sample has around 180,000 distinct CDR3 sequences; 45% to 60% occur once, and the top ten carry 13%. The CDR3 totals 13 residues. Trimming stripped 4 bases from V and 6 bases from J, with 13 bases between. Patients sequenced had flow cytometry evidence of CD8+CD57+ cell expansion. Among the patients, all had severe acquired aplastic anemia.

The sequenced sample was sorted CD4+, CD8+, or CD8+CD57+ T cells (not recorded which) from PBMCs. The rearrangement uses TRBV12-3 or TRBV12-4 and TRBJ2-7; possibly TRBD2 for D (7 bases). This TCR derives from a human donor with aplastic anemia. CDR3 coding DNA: TGTGCCAGCAGTTCCCGGGGGGCGACCGAGCAGTACTTC. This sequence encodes CASSSRGATEQYF.